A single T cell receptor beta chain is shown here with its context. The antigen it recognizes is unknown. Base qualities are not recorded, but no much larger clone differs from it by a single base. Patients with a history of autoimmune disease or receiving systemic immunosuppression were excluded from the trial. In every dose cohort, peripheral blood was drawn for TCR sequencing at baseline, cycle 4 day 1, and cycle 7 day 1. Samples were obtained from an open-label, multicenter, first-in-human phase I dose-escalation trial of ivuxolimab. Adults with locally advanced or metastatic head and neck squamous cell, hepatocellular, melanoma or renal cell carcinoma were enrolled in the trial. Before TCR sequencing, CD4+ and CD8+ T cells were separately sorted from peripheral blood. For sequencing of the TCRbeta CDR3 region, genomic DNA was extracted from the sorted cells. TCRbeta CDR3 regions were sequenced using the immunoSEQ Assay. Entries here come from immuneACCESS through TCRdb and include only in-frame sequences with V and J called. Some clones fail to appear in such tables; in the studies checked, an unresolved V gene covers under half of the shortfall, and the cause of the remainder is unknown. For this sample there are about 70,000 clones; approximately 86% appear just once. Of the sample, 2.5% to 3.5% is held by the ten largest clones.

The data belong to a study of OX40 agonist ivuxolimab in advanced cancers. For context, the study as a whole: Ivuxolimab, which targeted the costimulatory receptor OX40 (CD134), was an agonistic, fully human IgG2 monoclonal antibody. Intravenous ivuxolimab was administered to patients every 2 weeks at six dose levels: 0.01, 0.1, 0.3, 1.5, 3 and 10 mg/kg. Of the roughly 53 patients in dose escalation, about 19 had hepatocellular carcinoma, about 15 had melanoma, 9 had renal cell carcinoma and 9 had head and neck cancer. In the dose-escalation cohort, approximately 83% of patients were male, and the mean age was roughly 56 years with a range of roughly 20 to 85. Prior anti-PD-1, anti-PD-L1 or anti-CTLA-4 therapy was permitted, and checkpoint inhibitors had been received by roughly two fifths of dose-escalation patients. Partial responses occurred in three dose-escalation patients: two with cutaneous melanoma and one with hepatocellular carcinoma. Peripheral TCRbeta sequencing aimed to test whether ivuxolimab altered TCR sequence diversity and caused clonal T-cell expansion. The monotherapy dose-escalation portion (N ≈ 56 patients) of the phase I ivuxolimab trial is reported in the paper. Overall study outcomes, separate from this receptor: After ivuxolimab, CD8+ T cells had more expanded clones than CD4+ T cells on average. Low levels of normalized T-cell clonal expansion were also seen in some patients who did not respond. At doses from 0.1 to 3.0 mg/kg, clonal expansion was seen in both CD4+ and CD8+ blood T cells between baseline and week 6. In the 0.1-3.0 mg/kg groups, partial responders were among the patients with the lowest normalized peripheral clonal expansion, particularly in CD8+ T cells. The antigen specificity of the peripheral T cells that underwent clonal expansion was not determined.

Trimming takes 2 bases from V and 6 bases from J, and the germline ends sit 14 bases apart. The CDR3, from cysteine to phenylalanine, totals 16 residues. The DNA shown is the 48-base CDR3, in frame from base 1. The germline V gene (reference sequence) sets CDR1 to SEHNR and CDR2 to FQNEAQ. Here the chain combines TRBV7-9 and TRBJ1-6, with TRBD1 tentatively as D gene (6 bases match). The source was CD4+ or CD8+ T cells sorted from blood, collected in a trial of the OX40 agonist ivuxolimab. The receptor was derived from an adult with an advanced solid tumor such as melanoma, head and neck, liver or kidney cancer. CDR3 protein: CASSLLDGTPNSPLHF. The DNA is TGTGCCAGCAGCTTATTGGATGGGACACCTAATTCACCCCTCCACTTT.